These 28 T cell receptor beta chains share one sample of origin, sequenced in a study of beta chain features in type 1 diabetes. Study-wide findings and caveats: A moderate, significant TCRB CDR3 shortening appeared in type 1 diabetes across four CD4+ subsets.

The antigens for these receptors are not known. Reverse transcription of all isolated RNA meant that expressed TCRB transcripts were sequenced. Produced via immunoSEQ multiplex PCR; TCRdb's table is partial and in-frame only. Of under 200,000 clones in the sample, 6.5% to 8.5% are singletons; the top ten hold over 0.45%. What was sequenced was central memory CD4+ T cells from blood. The receptors originated from a woman between 18 and 30 years old with type 1 diabetes.

CDR3 DNA: TGCAGCGTAGACAGGGGCGGTATCACTGAAGCTTTCTTT. Encoded protein: CSVDRGGITEAFF. The rearrangement links TRBV29-1 to TRBJ1-1; the match to TRBD1 covers 8 bases. The length of the CDR3 is 13 residues. J lost 4 bases, V lost 6 bases, and 7 bases had no gene match. CDR1 and CDR2 from the germline V gene are SQVTM and ANQGSEA.

This clone was counted between two and nine times. This chain joins TRBV7-9 and TRBJ2-2; D is possibly TRBD2 (5 bases). The CDR3 consists of 14 residues. The ends were cut back, 1 base at V and 5 bases at J, with 8 bases in the middle. CDR1 and CDR2 from the germline V gene are SEHNR and FQNEAQ (reference sequence). The CDR3 loop is CASSLGERTGELFF. The CDR3 bases are TGTGCCAGCAGCTTAGGGGAGCGGACCGGGGAGCTGTTTTTT.

The chain is built from TRBV9 and TRBJ2-1, with TRBD2 identical over 11 bases. The ends lost 3 bases at V and 6 bases at J; junction bases unmatched: 8. Germline values: CDR1 SGDLS, CDR2 YYNGEE. The CDR3 spans 16 residues. The DNA for the CDR3 is TGTGCCAGCAGCGCCTCGGCTAGCGGGAGGTTCAATGAGCAGTTCTTC. Protein: CASSASASGRFNEQFF. The variable domain in full, completed from reference TRBV9 and TRBJ2-1, reads DSGVTQTPKHLITATGQRVTLRCSPRSGDLSVYWYQQSLDQGLQFLIQYYNGEERAKGNILERFSAQQFPDLHSELNLSSLELGDSALYFCASSASASGRFNEQFFGPGTRLTVL.

The chain employs TRBV10-3 and TRBJ1-2; D is unresolved. The CDR3 contains 17 residues. Trimming shortened V by 0 bases and J by 2 bases, and 16 bases separated the two germline ends. Germline lookup yields CDR1 ENHRY and CDR2 SYGVKD. The CDR3 reads CAISESLRRAENYGYTF. As DNA, the CDR3 is TGTGCCATCAGTGAGTCGTTACGGCGGGCTGAGAACTATGGCTACACCTTC.

This clone was counted between two and nine times. This chain uses TRBV4-1 with TRBJ2-5, with 9 bases aligning to TRBD1. The V gene's germline CDR1 is MGHRA and CDR2 YSYEKL. Losses at the gene ends were 2 bases for V and 5 bases for J; bases not matched to a gene: 6. This CDR3 region has 15 residues. The CDR3 nucleotides read TGCGCCAGCAGCCAAAGGGGGACAGGGTCCGAGACCCAGTACTTC. It is translated as CASSQRGTGSETQYF.

V gene TRBV7-2 combines with J gene TRBJ2-5, with D tentatively TRBD1 (5 bases). The germline V and J ends were trimmed by 3 bases and 5 bases, with 16 bases remaining between them. This CDR3 is 15 amino acids long. Germline CDR1 and CDR2: SGHTA and FQGNSA. The CDR3 DNA reads TGTGCCAGCAGCTTCGGACACCCGAGGAGCGAGACCCAGTACTTC. It is translated as CASSFGHPRSETQYF.

This clone has more than one count but fewer than ten. The rearrangement links TRBV10-3 to TRBJ2-7; TRBD1 matches at 9 bases. Trimming removed 7 bases from V and 2 bases from J; junction bases left unmatched: 6. CDR1 and CDR2 (germline): ENHRY, SYGVKD. The CDR3 has 14 residues. CDR3 sequence reads: CAITGTGTAYEQYF. The CDR3 DNA sequence: TGTGCCATCACAGGGACAGGGACGGCCTACGAGCAGTACTTC.

CDR3 in amino acids: CASSPLERDEQYF. In DNA, the CDR3 is TGTGCCAGCAGCCCGCTTGAACGGGACGAGCAGTACTTC. The chain links TRBV11-2 to TRBJ2-7; D gene unclear. Germline CDR1 reads SGHAT; CDR2 reads FQNNGV. Deletions cut 5 bases from V and 5 bases from J, with 13 bases between. CDR3 length: 13 residues.

This clone was seen a handful of times. The chain joins TRBV7-9 to TRBJ2-1; 7 nucleotides agree with TRBD1. Germline V gene data show CDR1 as SEHNR and CDR2 as FQNEAQ (reference sequence). The CDR3 is 15 residues long. V trimming: 5 bases; J trimming: 1 base; junction bases outside the gene matches: 5. CDR3 residues: CASSLQQGSYNEQFF. The CDR3 DNA reads as TGTGCCAGCAGCCTCCAACAGGGGTCCTACAATGAGCAGTTCTTC.

This clone has more than one count but fewer than ten. The gene calls are TRBV11-2 and TRBJ2-3; 10 positions agree with TRBD2. J lost 6 bases, V lost 1 base, and 10 bases had no gene match. This CDR3 comprises 17 residues. Germline loops: CDR1 SGHAT, CDR2 FQNNGV. CDR3: CASSLVLAGERYDTQYF. CDR3 nucleotides: TGTGCCAGCAGCTTAGTGCTAGCGGGAGAGAGGTACGATACGCAGTATTTT.

This chain joins TRBV7-2 and TRBJ1-5; D is possibly TRBD1 (5 bases). The CDR3 has 16 residues. The V gene's germline CDR1 is SGHTA and CDR2 FQGNSA. Trimming cost V 5 bases and J 7 bases, with 21 bases left between them. The chain's CDR3 is CASSSGTGYGGQPQHF. The CDR3 bases are TGTGCCAGCAGCAGCGGGACGGGGTATGGTGGACAGCCCCAGCATTTT.

This clone was picked up a small number of times. The chain is built from TRBV9 and TRBJ2-2, with 7 bases identical to TRBD2. The CDR3 has 16 residues. Germline loops: CDR1 SGDLS, CDR2 YYNGEE. The trim removed 4 bases at V and 1 base at J, leaving 7 bases unmatched. CDR3 coding DNA: TGTGCCAGCAGCCCCCCCCTAGCGGAGAACACCGGGGAGCTGTTTTTT. Translated, it gives CASSPPLAENTGELFF.

This clone was observed a handful of times. The gene calls are TRBV7-8 and TRBJ2-7, with D unresolved. Trimming removed 1 base from V and 3 bases from J, with 10 bases in between. Germline CDR1 and CDR2: SGHVS and FQNEAQ. This CDR3 is built from 14 residues. CDR3 in amino acids: CASSLDATVYEQYF. The CDR3 coding sequence is TGTGCCAGCAGCTTAGATGCTACAGTCTACGAGCAGTACTTC.

This clone came up a few times. This sample includes further DNA sequences coding for the same CDR3. This chain links TRBV18 with TRBJ2-5; 7 bases line up with TRBD2. CDR3 length: 14 amino acids. V shed 0 bases and J 4 bases; nucleotides not matched to a gene: 2. Looked up from germline, CDR1 is KGHSH and CDR2 is LQKENI. The CDR3 is CASSPPSGLETQYF. The CDR3 DNA is TGTGCCAGCTCACCACCTAGCGGGCTAGAGACCCAGTACTTC.

The gene calls are TRBV30 and TRBJ2-3; 15 nucleotides align to TRBD2. Trimming at V came to 2 bases and at J to 6 bases, leaving 15 bases not matched to a gene. Germline CDR1 GTSNPN, CDR2 SVGIG (reference sequence). The CDR3 consists of 19 residues. CDR3: CAWSREIKTGTSGRDTQYF. In DNA form, the CDR3 reads TGTGCCTGGAGTAGAGAGATAAAGACAGGGACTAGCGGGAGGGATACGCAGTATTTT.

This clone has more than one count but fewer than ten. V and J are TRBV7-2 and TRBJ2-7, with a tentative D call TRBD2 (5 bases). The germline V gene has CDR1 SGHTA and CDR2 FQGNSA. The CDR3 is 13 amino acids. Trimming took 4 bases from V and 3 from J, leaving 10 bases between them. The CDR3 spells CASSYISVYEQYF. CDR3 bases: TGTGCCAGCAGCTACATTAGCGTCTACGAGCAGTACTTC.

CDR3 nucleotide sequence: TGTGCCAGCAGCGTCCGGAATTTTGCTGCGGGGTCCTACAATGAGCAGTTCTTC. Translated, it gives CASSVRNFAAGSYNEQFF. The rearrangement links TRBV7-2 to TRBJ2-1; TRBD2 is a possible D gene (6 bases). CDR1 is SGHTA and CDR2 is FQGNSA in the germline V gene. This CDR3 has 18 amino acids. Trimming took 5 bases from V and 1 from J, leaving 21 bases between them. Complete variable domain (other parts from reference TRBV7-2 and TRBJ2-1): GAGVSQSPSNKVTEKGKDVELRCDPISGHTALYWYRQSLGQGLEFLIYFQGNSAPDKSGLPSDRFSAERTGGSVSTLTIQRTQQEDSAVYLCASSVRNFAAGSYNEQFFGPGTRLTVL.

The gene calls are TRBV14 and TRBJ2-4; the D gene is possibly TRBD1 (5 bases). Germline V gives CDR1 SGHDN, CDR2 FVKESK. Trimming pared 1 base from V and 0 bases from J, leaving 13 bases between. The CDR3 sequence is 17 residues long. CDR3 sequence (DNA): TGTGCCAGCAGCCAAGTGGCAGGGCTGAGAGCCAAAAACATTCAGTACTTC. Translating gives CASSQVAGLRAKNIQYF.

This clone was seen a few times. The chain combines TRBV10-2 with TRBJ1-2, with D tentatively TRBD1 (5 bases). The CDR3 spans 14 residues. V lost 3 bases and J 7 bases, leaving 15 bases between the germline ends. The germline CDR1 and CDR2 sequences are WSHSY and SAAADI. DNA for the CDR3: TGCGCCAGCAGTGACGTATGGCAGGGATCTGGCTACACCTTC. Residues: CASSDVWQGSGYTF.

The V call is TRBV29-1, the J call TRBJ2-7; tentative D call: TRBD2 (6 bases). The CDR3 extends over 13 amino acids. Germline loops: CDR1 SQVTM, CDR2 ANQGSEA. CDR3 DNA: TGCAGTGCACGGGCGGGGAGTCCCTACGAGCAGTACTTC. It encodes CSARAGSPYEQYF.

This clone has more than one count but fewer than ten. This chain links TRBV5-4 with TRBJ2-3; possibly TRBD2 for D (5 bases). The CDR3 consists of 16 residues. Per the germline V gene, CDR1 is SGHNT and CDR2 is YYREEE (reference sequence). The V end lost 0 bases, the J end lost 3 bases, and 14 bases lay between the germline ends. CDR3 sequence: CASSLESTRGTDTQYF. The CDR3 DNA follows: TGTGCCAGCAGCTTGGAAAGCACCCGCGGGACAGATACGCAGTATTTT. The full variable domain, its missing parts supplied by reference TRBV5-4 and TRBJ2-3, is ETGVTQSPTHLIKTRGQQVTLRCSSQSGHNTVSWYQQALGQGPQFIFQYYREEENGRGNFPPRFSGLQFPNYSSELNVNALELDDSALYLCASSLESTRGTDTQYFGPGTRLTVL.

The chain is built from TRBV7-2 and TRBJ2-7; 8 bases are a match to TRBD2. The germline V gene has CDR1 SGHTA and CDR2 FQGNSA. The CDR3 runs to 14 residues. Unmatched junction bases numbered 7, after V lost 5 bases and J lost 4 bases. CDR3 DNA: TGTGCCAGCAGCGCGGGAGGCCGAGGATACGAGCAGTACTTC. Translated, it gives CASSAGGRGYEQYF.

This clone was seen many times. The CDR3: CASSSGQGANGYTF. The CDR3 nucleotides read TGTGCCAGCAGCTCGGGACAGGGGGCGAATGGCTACACCTTC. This chain joins TRBV28 and TRBJ1-2; 12 bases are a match to TRBD1. The CDR3 has 14 amino acids. In germline, CDR1 is MDHEN, CDR2 SYDVKM. Trimming took 6 bases from V and 6 from J; bases not matched to a gene: 5.

Only a few counts were recorded for this clone. The gene calls are TRBV14 and TRBJ1-1; the D is unclear. From germline, CDR1 is SGHDN and CDR2 FVKESK. Between the trimmed V and J ends, which lost 7 bases and 7 bases, there was a span of 19 bases. The CDR3 covers 14 residues. CDR3 nucleotides: TGTGCCAGCACGGGTAATGGCGGCCGTGGTGAAGCTTTCTTT. This encodes CASTGNGGRGEAFF.

CDR3 protein: CASSRWTGLNEKLFF. As DNA, the CDR3 is TGTGCCAGCAGCAGATGGACAGGTCTCAATGAAAAACTGTTTTTT. The rearrangement joins TRBV11-2 to TRBJ1-4; 7 bases are shared with TRBD1. This CDR3 is 15 amino acids long. Germline V gives CDR1 SGHAT, CDR2 FQNNGV. The junction had 8 bases not matched to a gene; V was cut back by 5 bases and J by 5 bases.

This clone has just a few counts. V is TRBV7-9 and J is TRBJ2-3; maybe TRBD1 (6 bases). V dropped 11 bases and J dropped 0 bases, with 18 bases sitting between them. In germline, CDR1 is SEHNR, CDR2 FQNEAQ (reference sequence). The CDR3 loop spans 15 amino acids. For the CDR3, the DNA is TGTGCCCTTCAGGCGGCAGGGGAAAGCACAGATACGCAGTATTTT. It yields the protein CALQAAGESTDTQYF.

This rearrangement joins TRBV7-2 to TRBJ2-3; 7 bases align to TRBD2. The junction had 12 bases not matched to a gene; V was cut back by 5 bases and J by 4 bases. The CDR3 has 16 residues. The germline V gene encodes CDR1 SGHTA and CDR2 FQGNSA. In DNA, the CDR3 is TGTGCCAGCAGCCCCCTGAGGCGGGGGTTCGCAGATACGCAGTATTTT. The encoded protein is CASSPLRRGFADTQYF.

This clone was seen a few times. The V gene is TRBV15, the J gene TRBJ2-2; 7 nucleotides align to TRBD1. CDR3 length equals 17 residues. V gave up 0 bases and J gave up 7 bases; unmatched junction bases: 11. Germline CDR1 is LNHNV and CDR2 is YYDKDF (reference sequence). The CDR3 DNA reads as TGTGCCACCAGCAGAGAAGCCTTGGCAGGGGGTGGCGGGGAGCTGTTTTTT. It codes for CATSREALAGGGGELFF.